Below, 31 T cell receptor beta chains from the same sample are listed, as sequenced in a study of T-cell reconstitution after alpha-beta-depleted transplantation in children. The TCRbeta library was prepared with unique molecular identifiers. TCRdb fed the PCR reads into MiXCR, producing one record per CDR3 protein. The sample yields roughly 490,000 distinct CDR3 sequences, around 10% seen once. Material: PBMCs, mostly from graft donor cells, obtained 180 days after TCRalphabeta/CD19-depleted stem cell transplant. These receptors all stem from a female patient aged 2-15 years who had a stem cell transplant for aplastic anemia, so the T cells may come from the graft donor.

This clonotype was counted a few times. The chain joins TRBV5-1 to TRBJ1-2, with 7 positions matching TRBD1. The CDR3 spans 14 residues. V was clipped by 4 bases and J by 8 bases; unmatched bases: 11. CDR1 SGHRS and CDR2 YFSETQ come from the germline V gene. CDR3 nucleotide sequence: TGCGCCAGCAGCCCCACAGGGGTTATGGGCGGCTACACCTTC. Amino acid sequence: CASSPTGVMGGYTF.

V usage is TRBV20-1 and J usage is TRBJ2-3; 9 bases agree with TRBD2. The CDR3 sequence is 14 residues long. Germline trimming cut 6 bases from V and 0 bases from J; bases unmatched to any gene: 4. Per germline, CDR1 DFQATT and CDR2 SNEGSKA (reference sequence). This chain's CDR3 is CSAAGGLSTDTQYF. The CDR3 DNA reads TGCAGTGCCGCGGGGGGGCTTAGCACAGATACGCAGTATTTT.

The sample holds a few counts of this clonotype. This chain joins TRBV6-2 or TRBV6-3 and TRBJ2-1, with 9 bases fitting TRBD2. V lost 5 bases, J lost 3 bases, and 8 bases stayed unmatched. The CDR3 has 16 residues. Germline V gene data show CDR1 as MNHEY and CDR2 as SVGEGT. In DNA, the CDR3 is TGTGCCAGCAGTACTGATAGCGGGAGTGTCTACAATGAGCAGTTCTTC. Translated: CASSTDSGSVYNEQFF.

V usage is TRBV28 and J usage is TRBJ2-1; no clear D gene. With 3 bases removed from V and 10 bases from J, the gap between germline ends came to 13 bases. The CDR3 is 13 residues long. The V gene's germline CDR1 is MDHEN and CDR2 SYDVKM. The CDR3 nucleotides are TGTGCCAGCAGTTTTTCTCTCGGCGGCGAGCAGTTCTTC. It specifies CASSFSLGGEQFF.

This clonotype was counted only a few times. V is TRBV29-1 and J is TRBJ2-3, with D possibly TRBD1 on 6 matching bases. This CDR3 is built from 15 residues. Trimming took off 7 bases at V and 2 bases at J, with 19 bases between the two ends. Germline V lookup: CDR1 SQVTM, CDR2 ANQGSEA. This CDR3 is CSGHKWTDYTDTQYF. The CDR3 DNA follows: TGCAGCGGTCATAAGTGGACAGACTACACAGATACGCAGTATTTT.

In this sample, this clonotype turned up a few times. V usage is TRBV9 and J usage is TRBJ2-1; no firm D call. Germline V gene sequence: CDR1 SGDLS, CDR2 YYNGEE. Between the trimmed V and J ends, which lost 0 bases and 0 bases, there was a span of 4 bases. The CDR3 is made up of 14 amino acids. The CDR3 sequence: CASSVDTSYNEQFF. In DNA form, the CDR3 reads TGTGCCAGCAGCGTAGATACCTCCTACAATGAGCAGTTCTTC.

A note on this clonotype: The junction and the germline gene differ at one end; a read error may be behind it. The V and J genes are TRBV20-1 and TRBJ2-2; 11 nucleotides agree with TRBD2. Looked up from germline, CDR1 is DFQATT and CDR2 is SNEGSKA (reference sequence). The CDR3 extends over 15 amino acids. The CDR3 nucleotides are TGCAGTGCTGGTACTAGCGGGAGTAGAGGCGGGGTGCTGTTTTTT. Translated, it gives CSAGTSGSRGGVLFF.

This clonotype was seen a handful of times. The V call is TRBV15, the J call TRBJ2-1; TRBD2 matches at 11 bases. From germline, CDR1 is LNHNV and CDR2 YYDKDF (reference sequence). The CDR3 is 15 residues long. Germline trimming cut 5 bases from V and 6 bases from J; bases unmatched to any gene: 6. CDR3 amino acids: CATSSLAGEGNEQFF. CDR3 nucleotide sequence: TGTGCCACCAGCTCACTAGCGGGAGAAGGCAATGAGCAGTTCTTC.

This clonotype was counted many times. The chain carries TRBV29-1 and TRBJ2-1; D is unclear. Trimming pared 4 bases from V and 5 bases from J, leaving 3 bases between. The CDR3 consists of 10 residues. Germline assignment: CDR1 SQVTM and CDR2 ANQGSEA. The CDR3 DNA reads as TGCAGCGTTGGAAACAATGAGCAGTTCTTC. Translated: CSVGNNEQFF.

V and J are TRBV29-1 and TRBJ2-7; 10 bases align to TRBD2. After removal of 4 bases from V and 4 bases from J, the junction contained 4 bases not matched to a gene. Germline values: CDR1 SQVTM, CDR2 ANQGSEA. The CDR3 sequence is 13 residues long. DNA of the CDR3: TGCAGCGTTGCCCCGGGACTAGCGTACGAGCAGTACTTC. This codes for CSVAPGLAYEQYF.

This clonotype came up many times. The chain combines TRBV12-3 or TRBV12-4 with TRBJ2-1; D is uncertain. This CDR3 contains 13 residues. Trimming cost V 7 bases and J 13 bases, with 20 bases left between them. CDR3 bases: TGTGCCAGCACCTTCATCACGGTTCCCGCCCAGTTCTTC. Translating gives CASTFITVPAQFF.

The chain links TRBV7-2 to TRBJ1-1, with D possibly TRBD1 on 5 matching bases. The CDR3 is made up of 12 amino acids. CDR1 is SGHTA, CDR2 FQGNSA, per germline. Trimming shortened V by 5 bases and J by 8 bases, and 12 bases separated the two germline ends. The CDR3 nucleotides read TGTGCCAGCAGCCGGGACTGGGGGGAAGCTTTCTTT. Translated, it gives CASSRDWGEAFF.

The chain joins TRBV12-5 to TRBJ1-5; 10 bases match TRBD1. Looked up from germline, CDR1 is LGHNT and CDR2 is FRNRAP. The CDR3 is made up of 16 amino acids. V gave up 1 base and J gave up 5 bases; unmatched junction bases: 5. The CDR3 DNA reads TGTGCTAGTGGTTTGGAAGGGACAGGGGTCGATCAGCCCCAGCATTTT. Translation gives CASGLEGTGVDQPQHF.

This clonotype came up a few times. The genes are TRBV24-1 and TRBJ2-3; D may match TRBD1 or TRBD2 (5 bases each). Germline CDR1 KGHDR, CDR2 SFDVKD. V was trimmed by 2 bases and J by 2 bases, leaving 13 bases between them. The CDR3 contains 16 residues. Written as DNA, the CDR3 is TGTGCCACCAGTGATTGGGGGTGGACAAACACAGATACGCAGTATTTT. This codes for CATSDWGWTNTDTQYF.

This clonotype was recorded a few times. This chain connects TRBV15 to TRBJ1-3; tentatively, D is TRBD1 (5 bases). The CDR3 runs to 15 residues. V was pared by 1 base and J by 5 bases, with 12 bases between. Germline loops: CDR1 LNHNV, CDR2 YYDKDF (reference sequence). The CDR3 reads CATSRGQPRRNTIYF. The CDR3 bases are TGTGCCACCAGCAGAGGACAGCCCCGGCGAAACACCATATATTTT.

The chain carries TRBV20-1 and TRBJ2-1, with TRBD2 identical over 12 bases. Germline lookup yields CDR1 DFQATT and CDR2 SNEGSKA (reference sequence). The CDR3 runs 14 residues. Losses at the gene ends were 3 bases for V and 7 bases for J; bases not matched to a gene: 4. The CDR3 nucleotides are TGCAGTGCTAGTGGACTAGCGGGAAAGAATGAGCAGTTCTTC. Translation: CSASGLAGKNEQFF.

V and J are TRBV28 and TRBJ2-2, with 12 nucleotides matching TRBD2. Germline values: CDR1 MDHEN, CDR2 SYDVKM. J lost 4 bases, V lost 6 bases, and 12 bases had no gene match. This CDR3 is 18 amino acids long. In DNA, the CDR3 is TGTGCCAGCAGCCTGGGGCTACTAGCGGGAGGCCGCACCGGGGAGCTGTTTTTT. It specifies CASSLGLLAGGRTGELFF.

This clonotype was recorded a few times. The J gene is TRBJ2-1, the V gene TRBV28; 7 bases match TRBD2. Germline CDR1 is MDHEN and CDR2 is SYDVKM. CDR3 length: 15 residues. The V gene end was trimmed by 3 bases and the J gene end by 6 bases; junction bases not matched to a gene: 8. The CDR3 DNA reads TGTGCCAGCAGTTTGGGGTCGGGAGGCTCCAATGAGCAGTTCTTC. Its translation: CASSLGSGGSNEQFF.

There are a few counts of this clonotype. V usage is TRBV20-1 and J usage is TRBJ2-1, with 9 bases aligning to TRBD2. Per the germline V gene, CDR1 is DFQATT and CDR2 is SNEGSKA (reference sequence). J gave up 6 bases and V 2 bases, and 11 bases lay outside the gene matches. The CDR3 spans 16 residues. In DNA, the CDR3 is TGCAGTGCTAGATGGAGCGGGAGGCGCATCACCAATGAGCAGTTCTTC. This gives the protein CSARWSGRRITNEQFF.

This clonotype was observed a handful of times. The V call is TRBV24-1, the J call TRBJ2-5; possible D gene TRBD2, 5 bases. Germline CDR1 KGHDR, CDR2 SFDVKD. Trimming pared 9 bases from V and 5 bases from J, leaving 21 bases between. There are 15 residues in the CDR3. DNA for the CDR3: TGTGCCACCTCTGAAGCGGCTGGTCTAGGGGAGACCCAGTACTTC. Translating it yields CATSEAAGLGETQYF.

This clonotype was found a few times. The V and J genes are TRBV20-1 and TRBJ2-2, with 9 bases matching TRBD2. The V and J ends lost 0 bases and 2 bases, in that order; junction bases with no gene match: 13. The CDR3 runs 19 residues. Germline assignment: CDR1 DFQATT and CDR2 SNEGSKA (reference sequence). The CDR3 sequence: CSARDSRLAGPINTGELFF. CDR3 bases: TGCAGTGCTAGAGATAGTCGGCTAGCGGGACCAATTAACACCGGGGAGCTGTTTTTT.

The rearrangement uses TRBV20-1 and TRBJ2-1; 12 bases line up with TRBD2. Germline V gene lookup returns CDR1 DFQATT and CDR2 SNEGSKA (reference sequence). The V gene end was trimmed by 5 bases and the J gene end by 7 bases; junction bases not matched to a gene: 6. This CDR3 has 14 residues. This CDR3 is CSARTSGKGNEQFF. The DNA of the CDR3 is TGCAGTGCTCGGACTAGCGGGAAGGGTAATGAGCAGTTCTTC.

A few counts support this clonotype. The chain joins TRBV20-1 to TRBJ2-2, with D possibly TRBD2 on 6 matching bases. Germline CDR1 DFQATT, CDR2 SNEGSKA (reference sequence). The CDR3 has 13 residues. Between the trimmed V and J ends, which lost 3 bases and 9 bases, there was a span of 14 bases. CDR3 sequence: CSARGDSTRELFF. CDR3 sequence (DNA): TGCAGTGCTAGGGGGGACTCCACTAGGGAGCTGTTTTTT.

V and J are TRBV15 and TRBJ1-2, with D unresolved. The CDR3 is made up of 17 amino acids. CDR1 and CDR2 (germline): LNHNV, YYDKDF (reference sequence). With 5 bases removed from V and 1 base from J, the gap between germline ends came to 20 bases. CDR3 amino acids: CATSERLVDFLNYGYTF. The CDR3 nucleotides are TGTGCCACCAGCGAAAGACTAGTCGACTTCCTTAACTATGGCTACACCTTC. Full variable domain (outside the CDR3, taken from reference TRBV15 and TRBJ1-2): DAMVIQNPRYQVTQFGKPVTLSCSQTLNHNVMYWYQQKSSQAPKLLFHYYDKDFNNEADTPDNFQSRRPNTSFCFLDIRSPGLGDTAMYLCATSERLVDFLNYGYTFGSGTRLTVV.

This clonotype was observed a few times. The chain employs TRBV29-1 and TRBJ2-7, with TRBD2 matching over 8 bases. Per germline, CDR1 SQVTM and CDR2 ANQGSEA. The V segment lost 5 bases and the J segment 5 bases; nucleotides outside the gene matches: 11. The CDR3 runs 14 residues. CDR3: CSVPRAGRGDEQYF. CDR3 DNA sequence: TGCAGCGTTCCCCGCGCCGGGAGGGGGGACGAGCAGTACTTC.

This clonotype came up a few times. This chain uses TRBV7-2 with TRBJ1-1; TRBD1 is a possible D gene (6 bases). The CDR3 spans 16 residues. CDR1 and CDR2 from the germline V gene are SGHTA and FQGNSA. V was clipped by 4 bases and J by 2 bases, with 17 bases between them. The CDR3 region has the DNA TGTGCCAGCAGCTCAGGGGCCGGGACCCTAAACACTGAAGCTTTCTTT. Amino acid sequence: CASSSGAGTLNTEAFF.

In this sample, this clonotype turned up a few times. The chain joins TRBV11-1 to TRBJ1-2; 10 nucleotides line up with TRBD1. The V gene end was trimmed by 5 bases and the J gene end by 7 bases; junction bases not matched to a gene: 19. Germline V CDR1 and CDR2: SGHAT, FQDESV (reference sequence). This CDR3 spans 18 amino acids. CDR3 loop: CASSARDRGPIRGPGYTF. CDR3 DNA sequence: TGTGCCAGCAGCGCACGGGACAGGGGCCCTATCAGGGGTCCTGGCTACACCTTC. The complete variable domain, with remaining parts taken from reference TRBV11-1 and TRBJ1-2, reads EAEVAQSPRYKITEKSQAVAFWCDPISGHATLYWYRQILGQGPELLVQFQDESVVDDSQLPKDRFSAERLKGVDSTLKIQPAELGDSAMYLCASSARDRGPIRGPGYTFGSGTRLTVV.

This clonotype was detected a few times. This chain connects TRBV9 to TRBJ1-2; 7 nucleotides match TRBD1. Germline trimming cut 4 bases from V and 5 bases from J; bases unmatched to any gene: 8. From germline, CDR1 is SGDLS and CDR2 YYNGEE. This CDR3 has 14 residues. The DNA of the CDR3 is TGTGCCAGCAGCCCCCAAGGGACAGCATATGGCTACACCTTC. This gives the protein CASSPQGTAYGYTF.

CDR3 loop: CSAQDRTGGAYEQYV. The CDR3 DNA sequence: TGCAGTGCTCAGGACAGGACAGGGGGCGCCTACGAGCAGTACGTC. The rearrangement links TRBV20-1 to TRBJ2-7; 11 bases fit TRBD1. The V gene's germline CDR1 is DFQATT and CDR2 SNEGSKA (reference sequence). V trimming: 5 bases; J trimming: 2 bases; junction bases outside the gene matches: 8. The CDR3 sequence is 15 residues long.

The table lists this clonotype with a few counts. This chain links TRBV15 with TRBJ1-1, with 8 bases identical to TRBD1. Germline trimming cut 5 bases from V and 5 bases from J; bases unmatched to any gene: 10. Per the germline V gene, CDR1 is LNHNV and CDR2 is YYDKDF (reference sequence). This CDR3 is built from 15 residues. The CDR3 loop is CATSPRQGAGTEAFF. As DNA, the CDR3 is TGTGCCACCAGCCCGCGGCAGGGGGCGGGGACTGAAGCTTTCTTT.

DNA of the CDR3: TGTGCCAGCAGCCTCGTCCTGGCGGACACTGAAGCTTTCTTT. Its protein is CASSLVLADTEAFF. The chain has TRBV6-1 and TRBJ1-1; no clear D gene. The CDR3 runs to 14 residues. V lost 6 bases, J lost 3 bases, and 14 bases lay in between. Germline CDR1 is MNHNS and CDR2 is SASEGT.